These 28 T cell receptor beta chains were sequenced from one sample in a study of cytomegalovirus exposure and HLA in healthy donors (dated by TCRdb to 2016 to 2017). Library construction relied on the immunoSEQ multiplex PCR assay. For the multiplex PCR, a mixture combining 60 forward primers for TCR Vbeta segments and 13 reverse primers for TCR Jbeta segments was used. The table comes from immuneACCESS by way of TCRdb, which keeps in-frame sequences with V and J called. Part of the clones is missing from these tables; in studies checked, under half for an unresolved V gene and the rest for unknown reasons. This sample gives 95,000 to 150,000 clones in total; around 86% of them show up just once. The ten largest clones capture 2.1% of the sample. The sequencing input was PBMCs. All receptors come from a young man in good health and CMV-seronegative.

The chain carries TRBV5-5 and TRBJ2-3, with a weak D call TRBD1 (6 bases). The germline CDR1 and CDR2 sequences are SGHKS and YYEKEE (reference sequence). V was cut by 1 base and J by 4 bases, with 13 bases left in between. CDR3 length: 15 residues. DNA of the CDR3: TGTGCCAGCAGCTTGACAGGGAGTAGTGCAGATACGCAGTATTTT. Amino acids: CASSLTGSSADTQYF.

The chain employs TRBV2 and TRBJ1-1; tentatively, D is TRBD1 (5 bases). In germline, CDR1 is SNHLY, CDR2 FYNNEI. The CDR3 loop spans 14 amino acids. V was shortened by 1 base and J by 2 bases, with 8 bases between the two germline ends. CDR3: CASSEGRVNTEAFF. Here the CDR3 DNA reads TGTGCCAGCAGTGAAGGCAGGGTAAACACTGAAGCTTTCTTT.

This clone was observed once. At the DNA level, this CDR3 is encoded by other sequences in the same sample as well. V is TRBV30 and J is TRBJ2-5; TRBD1 matches at 7 bases. The J call may be incorrect, as the DNA end agrees better with TRBJ2-7. The CDR3 runs to 15 residues. Germline values: CDR1 GTSNPN, CDR2 SVGIG (reference sequence). CDR3 region: CAWSEDRVSRDEQYF. The DNA of the CDR3 is TGTGCCTGGAGTGAAGACAGGGTCTCTCGCGACGAGCAGTACTTC.

The chain has TRBV5-1 and TRBJ2-6; TRBD1 agrees at 8 bases. Per the germline V gene, CDR1 is SGHRS and CDR2 is YFSETQ. The V and J ends lost 4 bases and 2 bases, in that order; junction bases with no gene match: 14. The CDR3 length is 19 residues. The CDR3 here is CASSHSTQGVGTGANVLTF. Written as DNA, the CDR3 is TGCGCCAGCAGCCATTCAACACAGGGGGTAGGAACTGGGGCCAACGTCCTGACTTTC.

CDR3: CASRPLAGGETQYF. In nucleotides, the CDR3 is TGTGCCAGCAGACCACTAGCGGGGGGAGAGACCCAGTACTTC. The genes are TRBV7-9 and TRBJ2-5, with TRBD2 matching over 12 bases. The V gene end was trimmed by 6 bases and the J gene end by 4 bases; junction bases not matched to a gene: 3. This CDR3 spans 14 amino acids. Per germline, CDR1 SEHNR and CDR2 FQNEAQ (reference sequence).

The chain links TRBV9 to TRBJ2-1; TRBD2 agrees at 7 bases. Trimming removed 3 bases from V and 0 bases from J; junction bases left unmatched: 9. Germline assignment: CDR1 SGDLS and CDR2 YYNGEE. CDR3 size: 17 residues. In nucleotides, the CDR3 is TGTGCCAGCAGCGGCGGGGGACTTTCAGGCTCCTACAATGAGCAGTTCTTC. Amino acid sequence: CASSGGGLSGSYNEQFF.

The chain links TRBV29-1 to TRBJ2-7; D might be TRBD2 (5 bases). In germline, CDR1 is SQVTM, CDR2 ANQGSEA. CDR3 length: 13 residues. Trimming shortened V by 8 bases and J by 3 bases, and 17 bases separated the two germline ends. CDR3 loop: CSFGEGNNYEQYF. CDR3 DNA: TGCAGCTTCGGGGAAGGAAATAACTACGAGCAGTACTTC.

This chain uses TRBV27 with TRBJ2-7, with 8 bases matching TRBD1. Germline V gene lookup returns CDR1 MNHEY and CDR2 SMNVEV (reference sequence). CDR3 size: 14 residues. J was trimmed by 6 bases and V by 3 bases; bases with no gene match: 7. CDR3 sequence (DNA): TGTGCCAGCAGTTTGGGCAGGGGGCGTCGCGAGCAGTACTTC. The encoded protein is CASSLGRGRREQYF.

The CDR3 region is CASSLWGADSQYF. CDR3 nucleotide sequence: TGTGCCAGCAGTTTATGGGGGGCGGACAGTCAGTACTTC. The chain has TRBV28 and TRBJ2-4, with D tentatively TRBD1 (6 bases). V was trimmed by 0 bases and J by 12 bases, leaving 12 bases between them. CDR3 size: 13 residues. Germline CDR1 and CDR2: MDHEN and SYDVKM.

The chain has TRBV29-1 and TRBJ1-2; a weak D match, TRBD1 (5 bases). The CDR3 runs to 11 residues. CDR1 and CDR2 from the germline V gene are SQVTM and ANQGSEA. With 3 bases removed from V and 8 bases from J, the gap between germline ends came to 10 bases. This chain's CDR3 is CSVEQGHGYTF. The CDR3 nucleotides read TGCAGCGTTGAGCAGGGCCACGGCTACACCTTC.

The V gene is TRBV30, the J gene TRBJ2-7, with unresolved D. There are 11 residues in the CDR3. Germline CDR1 GTSNPN, CDR2 SVGIG (reference sequence). V was clipped by 4 bases and J by 4 bases, with 8 bases between them. CDR3 coding DNA: TGTGCCTGGACCTCAGGTTACGAGCAGTACTTC. This gives the protein CAWTSGYEQYF.

This clone was recorded a few times. This chain joins TRBV2 and TRBJ1-5; 7 nucleotides match TRBD1. Germline-derived CDR1 and CDR2 are SNHLY and FYNNEI. The CDR3 length is 14 residues. Trimming at V came to 6 bases and at J to 6 bases, leaving 8 bases not matched to a gene. The DNA of the CDR3 is TGTGCCAGCAGCAGCGACAGGGTTGGTCAGCCCCAGCATTTT. It encodes CASSSDRVGQPQHF.

The V call is TRBV18, the J call TRBJ2-3; TRBD2 aligns across 12 bases. The germline gives CDR1 KGHSH, CDR2 LQKENI. Trimming cost V 4 bases and J 5 bases; bases outside gene matches: 7. The CDR3 runs 16 residues. This chain's CDR3 is CASSLSTSGGGDTQYF. The CDR3, as DNA: TGTGCCAGCTCACTTTCGACTAGCGGGGGTGGAGATACGCAGTATTTT.

This clone appeared a few times. The rearrangement joins TRBV28 to TRBJ2-5; 9 bases line up with TRBD1. Germline-derived CDR1 and CDR2 are MDHEN and SYDVKM. V lost 3 bases and J lost 5; bases outside the gene matches: 7. CDR3 size: 15 residues. The CDR3 DNA sequence: TGTGCCAGCAGTTTCCGGACAGGGGTGGAGGAGACCCAGTACTTC. This gives the protein CASSFRTGVEETQYF.

The chain uses TRBV7-8 and TRBJ1-1, with D maybe TRBD1 (6 bases). V gave up 1 base and J gave up 5 bases, with 20 bases separating them. The CDR3 is made up of 17 amino acids. The germline V gene encodes CDR1 SGHVS and CDR2 FQNEAQ. The CDR3: CASSLVPGQPGRTEAFF. The CDR3 DNA is TGTGCCAGCAGCTTAGTCCCCGGACAGCCCGGTCGGACTGAAGCTTTCTTT.

This chain connects TRBV27 to TRBJ2-7, with 8 bases that match TRBD2. The length of the CDR3 is 15 residues. The germline V gene has CDR1 MNHEY and CDR2 SMNVEV (reference sequence). V was clipped by 2 bases and J by 3 bases; unmatched bases: 6. The CDR3 DNA reads TGTGCCAGCAGTTTAATAGGGACTAGACACTACGAGCAGTACTTC. Translation: CASSLIGTRHYEQYF.

The chain couples TRBV19 to TRBJ2-5, with unresolved D. Germline V gene sequence: CDR1 LNHDA, CDR2 SQIVND (reference sequence). The V and J ends lost 3 bases and 1 base respectively, with 6 bases between them. The CDR3 covers 13 residues. DNA of the CDR3: TGTGCCAGTAGTATGTTATCCCAAGAGACCCAGTACTTC. Encoded protein: CASSMLSQETQYF.

J is TRBJ2-3 and V is TRBV27; TRBD1 aligns across 7 bases. The CDR3 covers 15 residues. Germline values: CDR1 MNHEY, CDR2 SMNVEV (reference sequence). The trim removed 4 bases at V and 2 bases at J, leaving 6 bases unmatched. The CDR3 nucleotides read TGTGCCAGCAGTTCCGGACAGGCTTACACAGATACGCAGTATTTT. Its protein product is CASSSGQAYTDTQYF.

V usage is TRBV28 and J usage is TRBJ2-1; 9 positions agree with TRBD2. Trimming removed 5 bases from V and 4 bases from J; junction bases left unmatched: 3. The CDR3 contains 14 residues. The germline V gene encodes CDR1 MDHEN and CDR2 SYDVKM. Written as DNA, the CDR3 is TGTGCCAGCAGTCTTAGCGGGGGATACAATGAGCAGTTCTTC. The encoded protein is CASSLSGGYNEQFF.

The CDR3 nucleotides read TGTGCCAGCAGCCTCGGACTCAATCAGCCCCAGCATTTT. Amino acids: CASSLGLNQPQHF. V and J are TRBV4-2 and TRBJ1-5, with D unresolved. From germline, CDR1 is LGHNA and CDR2 YNFKEQ. V lost 4 bases, J lost 3 bases, and 7 bases lay in between. The CDR3 runs 13 residues.

The chain combines TRBV5-6 with TRBJ2-1, with D unclear. The V and J ends lost 0 bases and 10 bases respectively, with 8 bases between them. The V gene's germline CDR1 is SGHDT and CDR2 YYEEEE. The CDR3 extends over 12 amino acids. CDR3 in DNA: TGTGCCAGCAGCTTGGAGGAGCGCGAGCAGTTCTTC. Translation: CASSLEEREQFF.

The chain has TRBV6-1 and TRBJ1-1; tentatively, D is TRBD1 (5 bases). The CDR3 runs to 14 residues. V lost 6 bases and J 1 base, leaving 12 bases between the germline ends. The V gene's germline CDR1 is MNHNS and CDR2 SASEGT. CDR3 sequence: CASSSLGGNTEAFF. In nucleotides, the CDR3 is TGTGCCAGCAGCTCCCTGGGGGGGAACACTGAAGCTTTCTTT.

The V call is TRBV9, the J call TRBJ2-6, with TRBD1 matching 7 bases. Germline CDR1 is SGDLS and CDR2 is YYNGEE. V was pared by 0 bases and J by 0 bases, with 6 bases of the junction left unmatched. The CDR3 runs 18 residues. CDR3 in amino acids: CASSVAPTGISGANVLTF. The CDR3 DNA sequence: TGTGCCAGCAGCGTAGCTCCGACAGGGATCTCTGGGGCCAACGTCCTGACTTTC.

There are a few counts of this clone. V usage is TRBV10-3 and J usage is TRBJ2-4; TRBD1 might be the D (6 bases). CDR1 ENHRY and CDR2 SYGVKD come from the germline V gene. V was trimmed by 4 bases and J by 12 bases, leaving 13 bases between them. The CDR3 runs 12 residues. In DNA, the CDR3 is TGTGCCATCAGTGCGGACAGCGACAGTCAGTACTTC. It codes for CAISADSDSQYF.

V is TRBV7-9 and J is TRBJ1-5; perhaps TRBD1 as D (5 bases). CDR1 and CDR2 from the germline V gene are SEHNR and FQNEAQ (reference sequence). This CDR3 region has 16 residues. Deletions cut 3 bases from V and 3 bases from J, with 15 bases between. The CDR3 region is CASSLWGGADNQPQHF. CDR3 DNA sequence: TGTGCCAGCAGCTTGTGGGGAGGGGCAGACAATCAGCCCCAGCATTTT.

This clone appeared once. This chain joins TRBV5-1 and TRBJ1-4, with 9 bases matching TRBD1. Germline CDR1 SGHRS, CDR2 YFSETQ. With V trimmed by 3 bases and J by 7 bases, 7 bases remained unmatched. The CDR3 is 15 residues long. CDR3 protein: CASSSLQGAGEKLFF. In DNA, the CDR3 is TGCGCCAGCAGCTCCCTACAGGGGGCGGGTGAAAAACTGTTTTTT.

This chain links TRBV4-3 with TRBJ2-3; D not certain. Trimming took off 0 bases at V and 3 bases at J, with 10 bases between the two ends. CDR1 LGHNA and CDR2 YSLEER come from the germline V gene. This CDR3 region has 15 residues. CDR3 coding DNA: TGCGCCAGCAGCCAAGATATCGGCAGGACAGATACGCAGTATTTT. This codes for CASSQDIGRTDTQYF.

CDR3 DNA: TGCGCCAGCAGCCAAGACCCTCCCTTAGGGGGCAGAGATGAAAAACTGTTTTTT. This codes for CASSQDPPLGGRDEKLFF. The chain has TRBV4-3 and TRBJ1-4; 7 bases line up with TRBD1. Germline CDR1 and CDR2: LGHNA and YSLEER. The CDR3 is made up of 18 amino acids. V lost 0 bases and J lost 6; bases outside the gene matches: 13.